This T cell receptor beta chain is from a study of blood T cell repertoires in COVID-19. Study-level information: Samples representing acute and convalescent COVID-19 were sourced from the United States, Italy and Spain. T cells, B-cell-depleted T cells, or PBMCs provided the cDNA or gDNA that served as material.

The V segment lost 4 bases and the J segment 0 bases; nucleotides outside the gene matches: 3. This CDR3 is 15 amino acids long. Germline CDR1 is LGHDT and CDR2 is YNNKEL (reference sequence). Original methodology: Using reference gene primer amplification, nucleated cell counts were estimated. TCRdb's table, derived via immunoSEQ multiplex PCR, lists solely in-frame clones and lacks some. V and J calls plus clone size are reproduced from that table; the DNA served to infer D and trimming. The data show approximately 170,000 clones, around 86% seen once. The sample was peripheral blood. The chain is built from TRBV3-1 (or the pseudogene TRBV3-2) and TRBJ2-1; the match to TRBD2 covers 7 bases. The receptor's source is a man in his sixties or seventies who had recovered from COVID-19. CDR3 sequence reads: CASSPTSDSYNEQFF. The CDR3 region has the DNA TGTGCCAGCAGCCCAACTAGCGACTCCTACAATGAGCAGTTCTTC.